This T cell receptor (beta chain) came from a study of blood T cell repertoires in COVID-19. Study-level background: Collection of acute and convalescent COVID-19 samples took place in the United States, Italy and Spain. Nucleic acid was either cDNA or gDNA, and it came from T cells, B-cell-depleted T cells, or PBMCs.

Authors' processing steps: Amplification of reference gene primers was used by the study to estimate nucleated cell counts. Using immunoSEQ multiplex PCR, the repertoire was profiled, and TCRdb retains in-frame clones only, with some absent. V and J calls and clone size follow that table, whereas D and trimming were derived from the DNA. The sample yields about 70,000 clones, 65% to 90% seen once. The CDR3 is made up of 15 amino acids. CDR1 is SGHNT, CDR2 YYREEE, per germline (reference sequence). V lost 7 bases and J lost 1; bases outside the gene matches: 10. The chain recombines TRBV5-4 with TRBJ2-5; TRBD2 agrees at 7 bases. Input material: peripheral blood. This clonotype was sampled from a man older than 75 with acute or convalescent COVID-19. Here the CDR3 DNA reads TGTGCCAGCCGATCGGGGGGACGACCCCAAGAGACCCAGTACTTC. Translated, it gives CASRSGGRPQETQYF.